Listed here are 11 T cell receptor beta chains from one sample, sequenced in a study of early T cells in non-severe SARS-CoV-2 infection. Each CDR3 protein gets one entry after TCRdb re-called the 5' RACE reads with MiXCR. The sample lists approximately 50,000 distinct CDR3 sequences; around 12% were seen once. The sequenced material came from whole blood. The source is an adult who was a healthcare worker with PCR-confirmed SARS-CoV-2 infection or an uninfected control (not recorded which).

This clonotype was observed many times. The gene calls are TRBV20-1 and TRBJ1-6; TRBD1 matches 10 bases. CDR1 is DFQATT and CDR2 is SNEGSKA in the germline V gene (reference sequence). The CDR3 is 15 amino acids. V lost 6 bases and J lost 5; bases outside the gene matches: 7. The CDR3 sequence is CSARRDRGHNSPLHF. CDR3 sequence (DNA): TGCAGTGCCAGGAGGGACAGGGGTCATAATTCACCCCTCCACTTT.

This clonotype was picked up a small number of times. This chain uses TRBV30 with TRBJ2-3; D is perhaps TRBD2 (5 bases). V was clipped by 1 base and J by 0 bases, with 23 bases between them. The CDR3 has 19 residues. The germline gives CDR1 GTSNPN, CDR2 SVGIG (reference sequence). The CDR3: CAWSAPQRIRDQSTDTQYF. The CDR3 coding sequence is TGTGCCTGGAGTGCCCCCCAACGAATCCGGGATCAGAGCACAGATACGCAGTATTTT.

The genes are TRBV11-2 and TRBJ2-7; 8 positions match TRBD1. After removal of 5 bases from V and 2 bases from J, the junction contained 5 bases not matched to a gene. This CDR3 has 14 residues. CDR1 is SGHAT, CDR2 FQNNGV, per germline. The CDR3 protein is CASSPGQGTYEQYF. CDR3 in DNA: TGTGCCAGCAGCCCCGGACAGGGCACCTACGAGCAGTACTTC.

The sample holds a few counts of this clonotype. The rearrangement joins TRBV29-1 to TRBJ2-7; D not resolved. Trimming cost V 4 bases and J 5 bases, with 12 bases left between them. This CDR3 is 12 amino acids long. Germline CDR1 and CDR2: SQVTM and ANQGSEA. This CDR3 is CSVGAPGHEQYF. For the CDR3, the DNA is TGCAGCGTTGGGGCGCCGGGCCACGAGCAGTACTTC.

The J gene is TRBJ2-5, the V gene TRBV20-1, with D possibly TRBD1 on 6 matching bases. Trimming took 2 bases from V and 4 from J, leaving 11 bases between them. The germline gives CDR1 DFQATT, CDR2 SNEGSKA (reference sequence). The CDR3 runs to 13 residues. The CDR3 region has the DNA TGCAGTGCTAGAAAGACAGGCGCAGAGACCCAGTACTTC. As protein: CSARKTGAETQYF.

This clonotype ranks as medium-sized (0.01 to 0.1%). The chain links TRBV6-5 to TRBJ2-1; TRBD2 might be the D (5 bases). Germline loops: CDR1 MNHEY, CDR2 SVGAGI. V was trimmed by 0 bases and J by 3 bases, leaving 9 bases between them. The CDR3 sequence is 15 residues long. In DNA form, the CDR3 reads TGTGCCAGCAGTTACTCGGCGAGCGGCTACAATGAGCAGTTCTTC. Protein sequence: CASSYSASGYNEQFF.

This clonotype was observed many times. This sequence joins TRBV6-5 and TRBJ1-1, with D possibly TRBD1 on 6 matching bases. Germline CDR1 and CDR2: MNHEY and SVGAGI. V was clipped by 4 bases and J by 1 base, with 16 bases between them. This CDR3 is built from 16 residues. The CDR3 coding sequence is TGTGCCAGCAGTTTCCTTACCCTGACAGGGAACACTGAAGCTTTCTTT. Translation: CASSFLTLTGNTEAFF.

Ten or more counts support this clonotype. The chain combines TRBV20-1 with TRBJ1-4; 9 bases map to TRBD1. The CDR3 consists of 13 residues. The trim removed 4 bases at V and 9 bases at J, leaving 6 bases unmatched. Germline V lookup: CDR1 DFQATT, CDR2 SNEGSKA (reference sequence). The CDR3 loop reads CSAKGQGSQKLFF. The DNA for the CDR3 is TGCAGTGCTAAAGGACAGGGGAGCCAAAAACTGTTTTTT.

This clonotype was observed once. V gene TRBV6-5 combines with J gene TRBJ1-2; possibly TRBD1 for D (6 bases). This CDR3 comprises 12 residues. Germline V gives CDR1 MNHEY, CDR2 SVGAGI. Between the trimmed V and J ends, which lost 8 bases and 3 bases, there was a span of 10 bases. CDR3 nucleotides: TGTGCCAGCGGGGGCAACGACTATGGCTACACCTTC. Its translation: CASGGNDYGYTF.

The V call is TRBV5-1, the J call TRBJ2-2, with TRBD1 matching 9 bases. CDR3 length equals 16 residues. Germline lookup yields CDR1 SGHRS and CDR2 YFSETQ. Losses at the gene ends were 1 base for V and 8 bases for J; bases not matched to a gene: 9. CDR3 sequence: CASSLLDRGTSGELFF. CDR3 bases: TGCGCCAGCAGCTTGTTGGACAGGGGAACATCAGGGGAGCTGTTTTTT.

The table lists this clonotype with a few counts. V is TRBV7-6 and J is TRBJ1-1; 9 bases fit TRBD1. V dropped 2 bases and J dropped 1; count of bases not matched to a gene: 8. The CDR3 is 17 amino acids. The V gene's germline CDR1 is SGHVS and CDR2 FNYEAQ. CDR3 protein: CASSLSVGQGTNTEAFF. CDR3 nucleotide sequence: TGTGCCAGCAGCTTAAGCGTTGGACAGGGGACGAACACTGAAGCTTTCTTT.